This T cell receptor (beta chain) was identified during a study of memory B cells and T cells in multiple sclerosis. The V and J ends lost 6 bases and 4 bases respectively, with 16 bases between them. Germline lookup yields CDR1 SNHLY and CDR2 FYNNEI. CDR3 length: 15 amino acids. As to this clone: What it recognizes is unknown.

Only in-frame clones appear in the TCRdb table, and some are missing; sequencing was by immunoSEQ multiplex PCR. The repertoire holds fewer than 40,000 clones, more than 75% seen once, with approximately 2.6% in the top ten. After stimulus-free culture, autoproliferating CFSE-dim and non-proliferating CFSE-high T cells were sequenced separately. Cultures began with 45 million to 60 million CFSE-labeled PBMCs, unstimulated for roughly seven days, with replicate wells pooled. The chain links TRBV2 to TRBJ2-1; possible D gene TRBD1, 6 bases. This TCR was recovered from a human donor with multiple sclerosis. Specimen: PBMCs from blood kept in culture. CDR3 loop: CASRVDRILYNEQFF. CDR3 coding DNA: TGTGCCAGCAGGGTAGACAGGATATTATACAATGAGCAGTTCTTC.